Listed below are T cell receptor beta chains from one sample, sequenced in a study of T-cell memory formation after mild COVID-19. In TCRdb, the 5' RACE reads were re-called with MiXCR into one record per CDR3 protein. Of roughly 310,000 distinct CDR3 sequences listed, approximately 15% are singletons. Source material: PBMCs or a T cell subset sorted from them (not recorded which). The receptors originated from a man between 18 and 35 years old who had mild COVID-19 (a few samples of this study predate the infection). Cell type and time point are not known. Both conserved end residues are part of each CDR3. A D gene is named only where the DNA matches it firmly. Where a row states a size, it is once, few, many or the class of an expanded clone; other rows omit it.

j_gene: TRBJ2-7; d_gene: TRBD1; v_gene: TRBV7-9; abundance: few; CDR3aa: CASSLDRAPYEQYF; CDR3nt: TGTGCCAGCAGCTTGGACAGGGCTCCCTACGAGCAGTACTTC
j_gene: TRBJ1-2; d_gene: NA; v_gene: TRBV12-3/TRBV12-4; abundance: few; CDR3aa: CASSPLGDWNGYTF; CDR3nt: TGTGCCAGCAGCCCCCTAGGGGATTGGAATGGCTACACCTTC
j_gene: TRBJ1-6; d_gene: TRBD1; v_gene: TRBV24-1; abundance: NA; CDR3aa: CATSGDRVNSPLHF; CDR3nt: TGTGCCACCAGTGGAGACAGGGTTAATTCACCCCTCCACTTT
j_gene: TRBJ1-1; d_gene: NA; v_gene: TRBV7-2; abundance: NA; CDR3aa: CASSASIGVSTEAFF; CDR3nt: TGTGCCAGCAGCGCCAGCATCGGGGTGAGCACTGAAGCTTTCTTT
j_gene: TRBJ2-3; d_gene: NA; v_gene: TRBV6-6; abundance: many; CDR3aa: CASSYPREGSSTDTQYF; CDR3nt: TGTGCCAGCAGTTACCCCAGAGAAGGGTCTAGCACAGATACGCAGTATTTT
j_gene: TRBJ2-5; d_gene: NA; v_gene: TRBV20-1; abundance: NA; CDR3aa: CRSRSNPRDIEETQYF; CDR3nt: TGCAGAAGCCGGAGCAACCCCCGGGACATCGAAGAGACCCAGTACTTC
j_gene: TRBJ2-7; d_gene: TRBD1; v_gene: TRBV20-1; abundance: NA; CDR3aa: CSGHQTGVNYEQYF; CDR3nt: TGCAGCGGACATCAGACAGGGGTAAACTACGAGCAGTACTTC
j_gene: TRBJ2-7; d_gene: TRBD1; v_gene: TRBV6-5; abundance: NA; CDR3aa: CASSPSTGVPYEQYF; CDR3nt: TGTGCCAGCAGTCCCTCAACAGGGGTCCCCTACGAGCAGTACTTC
j_gene: TRBJ2-1; d_gene: NA; v_gene: TRBV29-1; abundance: NA; CDR3aa: CSGQPGDFNEQFF; CDR3nt: TGCAGCGGACAGCCGGGGGATTTCAATGAGCAGTTCTTC
j_gene: TRBJ1-2; d_gene: TRBD1; v_gene: TRBV4-1; abundance: NA; CDR3aa: CASGDSLGYTF; CDR3nt: TGCGCCAGTGGGGACAGTTTGGGCTACACCTTC
j_gene: TRBJ1-3; d_gene: NA; v_gene: TRBV21-1; abundance: few; CDR3aa: CASSPPRRVSGNTIYF; CDR3nt: TGTGCCAGCAGCCCTCCGAGGCGGGTCTCCGGAAACACCATATATTTT
j_gene: TRBJ2-1; d_gene: TRBD2; v_gene: TRBV5-6; abundance: NA; CDR3aa: CASSGGTSAYNEQFF; CDR3nt: TGTGCCAGCAGCGGCGGGACTAGCGCCTACAATGAGCAGTTCTTC
j_gene: TRBJ2-1; d_gene: NA; v_gene: TRBV28; abundance: NA; CDR3aa: CASSPAPTGEYNEQFF; CDR3nt: TGTGCCAGCAGTCCGGCGCCCACGGGCGAATACAATGAGCAGTTCTTC
j_gene: TRBJ2-7; d_gene: NA; v_gene: TRBV4-1; abundance: NA; CDR3aa: CASSPQSSGYEQYF; CDR3nt: TGCGCCAGCAGCCCCCAATCCAGCGGCTACGAGCAGTACTTC
j_gene: TRBJ2-7; d_gene: TRBD2; v_gene: TRBV7-9; abundance: NA; CDR3aa: CASSLSRGGAEQYF; CDR3nt: TGTGCCAGCAGCTTATCCCGGGGGGGGGCCGAGCAGTACTTC
j_gene: TRBJ1-1; d_gene: NA; v_gene: TRBV10-3; abundance: NA; CDR3aa: CAISEKTGEATEAFF; CDR3nt: TGTGCCATCAGTGAGAAGACAGGCGAGGCCACTGAAGCTTTCTTT
j_gene: TRBJ2-7; d_gene: NA; v_gene: TRBV7-2; abundance: NA; CDR3aa: CASSYFSRGLGSSYEQYF; CDR3nt: TGTGCCAGCAGCTACTTCTCGCGGGGCTTAGGCAGCTCCTACGAGCAGTACTTC